Ten or more counts support the clone carrying this T cell receptor (beta chain). Its antigen is as yet unknown. This entry is derived from a study of T cells in Graves' hyperthyroidism and ophthalmopathy. Clinical symptoms, serum thyroxine, TRAb, thyroid ultrasound and orbital computed tomography informed diagnoses. Fresh peripheral blood, approximately 10 ml, yielded the PBMCs. The CDR3 contains 13 residues. Per germline, CDR1 SNHLY and CDR2 FYNNEI. After removal of 6 bases from V and 9 bases from J, the junction contained 6 bases not matched to a gene. Findings and limits, study-wide: Ophthalmopathy was distinguished from stable hyperthyroidism by 13 V-J signatures.

The TCR beta CDR3 regions underwent amplification using RNA transcripts as the source. During a first-round RT-PCR of the TCR CDR3, the HTBI primer set was used. TCRdb fed the multiplex PCR reads into MiXCR, producing one record per CDR3 protein. The sample consists of under 450,000 distinct CDR3 sequences, less than 20% of them appearing once. The TCR sequence derives from a woman between 18 and 30 years old with Graves' hyperthyroidism. The chain combines TRBV2 with TRBJ2-1; the match to TRBD2 covers 9 bases. The sequenced material came from blood. As DNA, the CDR3 is TGTGCCAGCAGCGACCTAGCGGGGAGTGAGCAGTTCTTC. Its translation is CASSDLAGSEQFF. The full variable domain, in which reference TRBV2 and TRBJ2-1 provide the parts outside the CDR3, is EPEVTQTPSHQVTQMGQEVILRCVPISNHLYFYWYRQILGQKVEFLVSFYNNEISEKSEIFDDQFSVERPDGSNFTLKIRSTKLEDSAMYFCASSDLAGSEQFFGPGTRLTVL.